The 16 T cell receptor beta chains below come from one sample, sequenced in a study of metastatic and nonmetastatic thyroid tumors. Via MiXCR, TCRdb re-called the PCR reads. The repertoire holds some 34,000 clones, with about a sixth as singletons. All patients were untreated before thyroid surgery. The specimen was blood. These receptors were taken from a female donor with papillary thyroid cancer or a benign thyroid nodule (not recorded which). Some clones in this sample may be carry-over from other donors' samples.

There are many counts of this clone. The chain links TRBV7-9 to TRBJ1-2; TRBD1 matches at 7 bases. From germline, CDR1 is SEHNR and CDR2 FQNEAQ (reference sequence). The J segment lost 8 bases and the V segment lost 3 bases, leaving 3 bases of the junction unmatched. The CDR3 has 12 residues. The CDR3 is CASSFYRGGYTF. The CDR3 region has the DNA TGTGCCAGCAGCTTTTACAGGGGAGGCTACACCTTC.

This clone appeared many times. The V and J genes are TRBV2 and TRBJ1-5; 11 bases agree with TRBD1. V gave up 5 bases and J gave up 0 bases; unmatched junction bases: 6. There are 17 residues in the CDR3. CDR1 is SNHLY and CDR2 is FYNNEI in the germline V gene. CDR3 in amino acids: CASSRDRGGYSNQPQHF. In DNA, the CDR3 is TGTGCCAGCAGTAGGGACAGGGGGGGATATAGCAATCAGCCCCAGCATTTT.

This clone was recorded many times. The gene calls are TRBV28 and TRBJ1-5, with 7 bases that match TRBD1. This CDR3 region has 16 residues. Germline-derived CDR1 and CDR2 are MDHEN and SYDVKM. The J segment lost 4 bases and the V segment lost 5 bases, leaving 11 bases of the junction unmatched. CDR3 in amino acids: CASSQVEGAPNQPQHF. The CDR3 DNA follows: TGTGCCAGCAGTCAAGTGGAGGGGGCCCCTAATCAGCCCCAGCATTTT. Complete variable domain (other parts from reference TRBV28 and TRBJ1-5): DVKVTQSSRYLVKRTGEKVFLECVQDMDHENMFWYRQDPGLGLRLIYFSYDVKMKEKGDIPEGYSVSREKKERFSLILESASTNQTSMYLCASSQVEGAPNQPQHFGDGTRLSIL.

The rearrangement links TRBV4-1 to TRBJ1-5; TRBD1 is a possible D gene (5 bases). The CDR3 loop spans 19 amino acids. CDR1 is MGHRA and CDR2 is YSYEKL in the germline V gene. V shed 2 bases and J shed 0 bases, with 20 bases lying between them. The CDR3 bases are TGCGCCAGCAGCCAATGGCCGGCAAGCGGGGGGAATAGCAATCAGCCCCAGCATTTT. This gives the protein CASSQWPASGGNSNQPQHF.

This clone has at least ten counts. The V gene is TRBV5-1, the J gene TRBJ1-1; 9 bases align to TRBD1. CDR3 length: 15 amino acids. Germline loops: CDR1 SGHRS, CDR2 YFSETQ. V was clipped by 5 bases and J by 0 bases; unmatched bases: 5. The CDR3 nucleotides are TGCGCCAGCAGTAGGACAGGGGCGATGAACACTGAAGCTTTCTTT. It is translated as CASSRTGAMNTEAFF.

This clone was counted many times. V and J are TRBV6-1 and TRBJ2-1; no definite D call. Trimming removed 6 bases at V and 5 bases at J, with 5 bases between. CDR1 is MNHNS and CDR2 is SASEGT in the germline V gene. This CDR3 comprises 11 residues. The CDR3 DNA sequence: TGTGCCAGCAGCGCTCACAATGAGCAGTTCTTC. Protein product: CASSAHNEQFF.

Concerning this clone itself: Possible read error: a much larger clone is one base away. This chain joins TRBV7-9 and TRBJ1-1; D remains unclear. The CDR3 covers 13 residues. The V and J ends lost 0 bases and 10 bases respectively, with 12 bases between them. Germline V CDR1 and CDR2: SEHNR, FQNEAQ (reference sequence). The chain's CDR3 is CASSLADGEGAFF. The CDR3 DNA reads as TGTGCCAGCAGCTTAGCGGACGGCGAGGGAGCTTTCTTT.

Sample share makes this clone medium-sized (0.01 to 0.1%). J is TRBJ2-1 and V is TRBV6-2 or TRBV6-3; maybe TRBD1 (5 bases). The CDR3 runs 14 residues. V lost 7 bases to trimming and J lost 6 bases, with 16 bases between them. Germline V CDR1 and CDR2: MNHEY, SVGEGT. In DNA, the CDR3 is TGTGCCAGCAACCACTTTAATAGGGGCAATGAGCAGTTCTTC. Its translation: CASNHFNRGNEQFF.

This clone has a count of ten or more. This chain connects TRBV6-1 to TRBJ2-1; a possible D gene is TRBD2 (6 bases). The ends were cut back, 7 bases at V and 5 bases at J, with 12 bases in the middle. CDR1 is MNHNS, CDR2 SASEGT, per germline. The CDR3 length is 13 residues. CDR3 protein: CASTGDWNNEQFF. As DNA, the CDR3 is TGTGCCAGCACCGGGGACTGGAACAATGAGCAGTTCTTC.

This clone is judged medium-sized. V and J are TRBV12-3 or TRBV12-4 and TRBJ2-7; D remains unclear. The V gene lost 3 bases and the J gene lost 0 bases, with 15 bases spanning the gap. This CDR3 is 16 amino acids long. DNA for the CDR3: TGTGCCAGCAGTTTTCGAGGTATAGGGAACTCCTACGAGCAGTACTTC. Translating it yields CASSFRGIGNSYEQYF.

This sequence joins TRBV5-1 and TRBJ2-5; 8 nucleotides match TRBD2. CDR1 SGHRS and CDR2 YFSETQ come from the germline V gene. V dropped 1 base and J dropped 5; count of bases not matched to a gene: 10. CDR3 length: 16 residues. CDR3 residues: CASSLTGGPILETQYF. The CDR3 nucleotides read TGCGCCAGCAGCTTGACGGGGGGGCCGATTTTGGAGACCCAGTACTTC.

The J gene is TRBJ1-5, the V gene TRBV12-3 or TRBV12-4, with TRBD1 identical over 10 bases. The ends lost 5 bases at V and 7 bases at J; junction bases unmatched: 5. There are 14 residues in the CDR3. This CDR3 reads CASSPRDRGQPQHF. The CDR3 DNA sequence: TGTGCCAGCAGTCCTCGGGACAGGGGACAGCCCCAGCATTTT.

This clone was observed many times. This chain connects TRBV3-1 to TRBJ1-2; no firm D call. The germline V and J ends were trimmed by 0 bases and 4 bases, with 15 bases remaining between them. The CDR3 loop spans 16 amino acids. Germline values: CDR1 LGHDT, CDR2 YNNKEL (reference sequence). Written as DNA, the CDR3 is TGTGCCAGCAGCCAAGATCTGAAAACACGGGGCTATGGCTACACCTTC. As protein: CASSQDLKTRGYGYTF.

This clone appeared many times. The chain carries TRBV19 and TRBJ1-1, with D perhaps matching TRBD1 (5 bases). Germline lookup yields CDR1 LNHDA and CDR2 SQIVND (reference sequence). The CDR3 loop spans 15 amino acids. The V gene lost 3 bases and the J gene lost 3 bases, with 14 bases spanning the gap. The CDR3 protein is CASSIQAGAYTEAFF. The CDR3 DNA reads TGTGCCAGTAGTATCCAGGCTGGGGCGTACACTGAAGCTTTCTTT.

On this clone itself: A clone one base away is much larger, so this may be a read error. The chain joins TRBV7-9 to TRBJ2-3; D is unresolved. V was shortened by 5 bases and J by 6 bases, with 15 bases between the two germline ends. The CDR3 spans 14 residues. The germline V gene has CDR1 SEHNR and CDR2 FQNEAQ (reference sequence). The CDR3 sequence is CASSQRFSLDTQYF. CDR3 DNA sequence: TGTGCCAGCAGCCAAAGGTTTTCGTTGGATACGCAGTATTTT.

In its sample, this clone was seen many times. J is TRBJ2-2 and V is TRBV4-3; 7 bases map to TRBD2. The CDR3 is made up of 19 amino acids. Germline CDR1 is LGHNA and CDR2 is YSLEER. V trimming: 4 bases; J trimming: 6 bases; junction bases outside the gene matches: 20. This chain's CDR3 is CASSPPLRGRADAAGELFF. CDR3 DNA: TGCGCCAGCAGCCCCCCATTGAGAGGGAGGGCCGACGCAGCCGGGGAGCTGTTTTTT.